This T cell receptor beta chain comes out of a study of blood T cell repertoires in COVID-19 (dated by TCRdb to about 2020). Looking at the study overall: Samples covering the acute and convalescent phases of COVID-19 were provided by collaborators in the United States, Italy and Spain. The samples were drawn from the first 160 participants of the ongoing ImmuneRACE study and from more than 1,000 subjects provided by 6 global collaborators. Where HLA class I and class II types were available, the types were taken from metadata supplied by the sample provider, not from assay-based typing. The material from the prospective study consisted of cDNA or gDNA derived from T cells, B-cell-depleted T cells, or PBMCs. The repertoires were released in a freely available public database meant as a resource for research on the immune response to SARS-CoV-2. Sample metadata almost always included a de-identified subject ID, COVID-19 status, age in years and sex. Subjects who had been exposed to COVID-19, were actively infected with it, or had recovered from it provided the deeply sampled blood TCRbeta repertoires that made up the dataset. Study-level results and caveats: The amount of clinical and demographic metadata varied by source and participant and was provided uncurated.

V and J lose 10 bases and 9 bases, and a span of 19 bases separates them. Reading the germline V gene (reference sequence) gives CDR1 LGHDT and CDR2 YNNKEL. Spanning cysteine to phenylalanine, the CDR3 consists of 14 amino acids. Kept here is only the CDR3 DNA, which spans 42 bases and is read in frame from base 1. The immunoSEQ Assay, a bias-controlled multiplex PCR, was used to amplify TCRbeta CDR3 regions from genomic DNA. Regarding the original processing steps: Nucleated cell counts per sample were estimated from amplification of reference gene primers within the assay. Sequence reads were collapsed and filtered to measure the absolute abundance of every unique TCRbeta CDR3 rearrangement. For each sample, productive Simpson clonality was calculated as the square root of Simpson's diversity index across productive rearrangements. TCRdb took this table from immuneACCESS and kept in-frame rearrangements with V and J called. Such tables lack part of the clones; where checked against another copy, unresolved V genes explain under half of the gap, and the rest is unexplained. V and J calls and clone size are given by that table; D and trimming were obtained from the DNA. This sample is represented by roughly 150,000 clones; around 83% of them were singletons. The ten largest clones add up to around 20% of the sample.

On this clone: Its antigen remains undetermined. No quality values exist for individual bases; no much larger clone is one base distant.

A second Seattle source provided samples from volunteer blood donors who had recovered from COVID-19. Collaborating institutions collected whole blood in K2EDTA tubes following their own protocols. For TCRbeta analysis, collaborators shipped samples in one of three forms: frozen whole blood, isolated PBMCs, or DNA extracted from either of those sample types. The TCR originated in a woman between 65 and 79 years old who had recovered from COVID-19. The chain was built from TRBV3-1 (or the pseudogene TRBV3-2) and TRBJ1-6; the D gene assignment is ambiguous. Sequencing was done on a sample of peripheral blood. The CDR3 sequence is CATSPAEGSSPLHF. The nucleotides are TGTGCCACGTCCCCCGCAGAGGGATCTTCACCCCTCCACTTT.